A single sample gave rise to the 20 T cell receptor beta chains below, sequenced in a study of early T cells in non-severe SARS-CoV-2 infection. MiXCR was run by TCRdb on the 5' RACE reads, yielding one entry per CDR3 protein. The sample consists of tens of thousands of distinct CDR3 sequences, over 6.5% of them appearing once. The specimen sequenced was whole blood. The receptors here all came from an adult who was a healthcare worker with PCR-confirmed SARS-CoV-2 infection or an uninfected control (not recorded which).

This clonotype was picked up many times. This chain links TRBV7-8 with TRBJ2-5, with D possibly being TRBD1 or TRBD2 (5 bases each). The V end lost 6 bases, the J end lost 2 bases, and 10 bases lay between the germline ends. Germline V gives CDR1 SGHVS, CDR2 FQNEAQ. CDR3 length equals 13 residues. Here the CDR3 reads CASSLGAQETQYF. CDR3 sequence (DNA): TGTGCCAGCAGTCTCGGGGCTCAAGAGACCCAGTACTTC.

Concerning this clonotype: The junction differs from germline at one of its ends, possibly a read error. For the CDR3, the DNA is TGTGCTAGCAGCCCCTCCTTGAGGGGATCCGGGGCCAACGTCCTGACTTTC. This sequence encodes CASSPSLRGSGANVLTF. This rearrangement joins TRBV7-7 to TRBJ2-6; D is possibly TRBD1 or TRBD2 (5 bases each). The germline CDR1 and CDR2 sequences are SSHAT and FNYEAQ (reference sequence). The CDR3 length is 17 residues. Full variable domain (remainder filled in from reference TRBV7-7 and TRBJ2-6): GAGVSQSPRYKVTKRGQDVTLRCDPISSHATLYWYQQALGQGPEFLTYFNYEAQPDKSGLPSDRFSAERPEGSISTLTIQRTEQRDSAMYRCASSPSLRGSGANVLTFGAGSRLTVL.

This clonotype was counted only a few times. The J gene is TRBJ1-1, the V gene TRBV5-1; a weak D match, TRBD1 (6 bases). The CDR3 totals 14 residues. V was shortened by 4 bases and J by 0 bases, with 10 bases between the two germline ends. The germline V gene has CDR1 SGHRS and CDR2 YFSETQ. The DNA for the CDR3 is TGCGCCAGCAGCCCAGGGGTTATGAACACTGAAGCTTTCTTT. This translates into CASSPGVMNTEAFF.

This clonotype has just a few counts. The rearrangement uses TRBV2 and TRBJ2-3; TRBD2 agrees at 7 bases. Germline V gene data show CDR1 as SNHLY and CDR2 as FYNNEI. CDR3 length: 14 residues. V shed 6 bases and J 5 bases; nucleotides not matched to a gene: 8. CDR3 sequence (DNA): TGTGCCAGCAGACCCGGGCCGGGGGGAGATACGCAGTATTTT. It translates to CASRPGPGGDTQYF.

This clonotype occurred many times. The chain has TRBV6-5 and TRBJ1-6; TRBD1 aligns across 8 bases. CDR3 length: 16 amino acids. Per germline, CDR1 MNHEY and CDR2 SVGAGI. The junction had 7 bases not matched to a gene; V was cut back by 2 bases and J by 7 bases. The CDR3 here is CASSYRSTGVNSPLHF. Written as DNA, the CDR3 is TGTGCCAGCAGTTACCGATCGACAGGGGTGAATTCACCCCTCCACTTT.

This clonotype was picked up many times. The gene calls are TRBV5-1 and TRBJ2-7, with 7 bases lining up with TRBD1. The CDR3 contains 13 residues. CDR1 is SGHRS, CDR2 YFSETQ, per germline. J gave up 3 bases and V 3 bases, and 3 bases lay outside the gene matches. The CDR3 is CASSSRTGYEQYF. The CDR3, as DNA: TGCGCCAGCAGCTCCCGGACAGGCTACGAGCAGTACTTC. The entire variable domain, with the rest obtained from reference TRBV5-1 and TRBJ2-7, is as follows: KAGVTQTPRYLIKTRGQQVTLSCSPISGHRSVSWYQQTPGQGLQFLFEYFSETQRNKGNFPGRFSGRQFSNSRSEMNVSTLELGDSALYLCASSSRTGYEQYFGPGTRLTVT.

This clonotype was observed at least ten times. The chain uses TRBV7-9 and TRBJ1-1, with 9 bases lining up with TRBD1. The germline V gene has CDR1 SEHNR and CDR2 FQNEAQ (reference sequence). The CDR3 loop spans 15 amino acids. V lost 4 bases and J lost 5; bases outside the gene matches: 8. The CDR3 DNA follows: TGTGCCAGCAGCTCGCCGGACAGGGGAGGAACTGAAGCTTTCTTT. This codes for CASSSPDRGGTEAFF.

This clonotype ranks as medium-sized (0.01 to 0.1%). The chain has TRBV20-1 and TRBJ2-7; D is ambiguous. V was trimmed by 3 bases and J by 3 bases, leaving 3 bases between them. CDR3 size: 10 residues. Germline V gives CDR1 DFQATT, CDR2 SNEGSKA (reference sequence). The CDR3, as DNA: TGCAGTGCTAGTAGCTACGAGCAGTACTTC. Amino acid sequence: CSASSYEQYF.

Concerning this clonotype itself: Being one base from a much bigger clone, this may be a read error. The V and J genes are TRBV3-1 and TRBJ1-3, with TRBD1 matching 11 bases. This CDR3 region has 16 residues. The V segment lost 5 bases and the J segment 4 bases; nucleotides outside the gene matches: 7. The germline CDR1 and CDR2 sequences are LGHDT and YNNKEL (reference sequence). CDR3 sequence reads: CASSFRTGGSGNTIYF. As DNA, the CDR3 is TGTGCCAGCAGCTTTAGGACAGGGGGCTCCGGAAACACCATATATTTT.

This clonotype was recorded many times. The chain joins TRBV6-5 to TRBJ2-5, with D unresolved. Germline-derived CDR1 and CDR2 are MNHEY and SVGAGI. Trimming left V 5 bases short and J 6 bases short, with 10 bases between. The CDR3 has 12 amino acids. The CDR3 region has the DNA TGTGCCAGCAGTCGCGAAGGCAAGACCCAGTACTTC. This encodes CASSREGKTQYF.

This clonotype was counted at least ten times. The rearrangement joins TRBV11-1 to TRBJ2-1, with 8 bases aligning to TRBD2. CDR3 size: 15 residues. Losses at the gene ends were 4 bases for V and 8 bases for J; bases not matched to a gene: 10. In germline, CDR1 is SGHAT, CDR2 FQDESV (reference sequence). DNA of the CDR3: TGTGCCAGCAGCTCTGGGGAGCGGGAGTTCGATGAGCAGTTCTTC. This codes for CASSSGEREFDEQFF.

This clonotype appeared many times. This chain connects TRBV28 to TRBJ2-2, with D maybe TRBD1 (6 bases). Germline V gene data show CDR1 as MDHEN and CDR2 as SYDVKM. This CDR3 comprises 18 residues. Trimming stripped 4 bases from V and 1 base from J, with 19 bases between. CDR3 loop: CASSWHPTGLLNTGELFF. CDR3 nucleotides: TGTGCCAGCAGTTGGCACCCCACAGGGCTCTTGAACACCGGGGAGCTGTTTTTT. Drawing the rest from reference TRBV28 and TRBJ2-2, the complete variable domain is DVKVTQSSRYLVKRTGEKVFLECVQDMDHENMFWYRQDPGLGLRLIYFSYDVKMKEKGDIPEGYSVSREKKERFSLILESASTNQTSMYLCASSWHPTGLLNTGELFFGEGSRLTVL.

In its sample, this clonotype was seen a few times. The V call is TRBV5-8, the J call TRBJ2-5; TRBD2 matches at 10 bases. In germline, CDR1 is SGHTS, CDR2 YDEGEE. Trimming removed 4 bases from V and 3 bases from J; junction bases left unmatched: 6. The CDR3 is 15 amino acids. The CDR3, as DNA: TGTGCCAGCAGCCACTATCTAGCGGGAGAAGAGACCCAGTACTTC. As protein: CASSHYLAGEETQYF.

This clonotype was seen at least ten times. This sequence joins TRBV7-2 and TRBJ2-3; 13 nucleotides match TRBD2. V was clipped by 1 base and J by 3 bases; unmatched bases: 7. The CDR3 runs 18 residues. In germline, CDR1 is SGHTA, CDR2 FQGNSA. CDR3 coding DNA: TGTGCCAGCAGCTTAGGATGGACTAGCGGGAGCCCAACAGATACGCAGTATTTT. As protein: CASSLGWTSGSPTDTQYF.

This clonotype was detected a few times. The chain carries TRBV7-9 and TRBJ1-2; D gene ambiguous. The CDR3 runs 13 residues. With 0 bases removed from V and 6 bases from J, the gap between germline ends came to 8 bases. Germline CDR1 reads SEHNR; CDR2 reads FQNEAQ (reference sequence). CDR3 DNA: TGTGCCAGCAGCTTAGCGCACGGGGATGGCTACACCTTC. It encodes CASSLAHGDGYTF.

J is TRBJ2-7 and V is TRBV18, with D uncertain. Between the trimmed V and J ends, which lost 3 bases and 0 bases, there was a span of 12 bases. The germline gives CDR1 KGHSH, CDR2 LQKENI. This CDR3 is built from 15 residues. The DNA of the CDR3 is TGTGCCAGCTCACCTCTCCAGGACCACTCCTACGAGCAGTACTTC. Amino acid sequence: CASSPLQDHSYEQYF.

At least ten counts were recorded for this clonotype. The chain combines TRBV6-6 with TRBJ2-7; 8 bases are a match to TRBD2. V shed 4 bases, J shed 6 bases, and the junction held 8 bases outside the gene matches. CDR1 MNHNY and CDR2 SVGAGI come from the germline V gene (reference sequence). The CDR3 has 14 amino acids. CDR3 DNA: TGTGCCAGCAGTTCTGGGACTAGTTGGGGCGAGCAGTACTTC. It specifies CASSSGTSWGEQYF.

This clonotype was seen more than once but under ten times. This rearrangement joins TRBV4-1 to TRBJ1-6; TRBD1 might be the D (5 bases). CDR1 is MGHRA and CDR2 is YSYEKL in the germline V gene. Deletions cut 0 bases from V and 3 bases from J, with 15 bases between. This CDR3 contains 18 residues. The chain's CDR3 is CASSQEAENGGYNSPLHF. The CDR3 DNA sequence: TGCGCCAGCAGCCAAGAAGCTGAGAATGGGGGCTATAATTCACCCCTCCACTTT.

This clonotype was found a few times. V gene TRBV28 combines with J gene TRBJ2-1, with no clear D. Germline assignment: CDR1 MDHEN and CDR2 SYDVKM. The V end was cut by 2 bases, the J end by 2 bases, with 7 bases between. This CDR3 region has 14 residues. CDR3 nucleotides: TGTGCCAGCAGTTTACAAATCCCCTACAATGAGCAGTTCTTC. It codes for CASSLQIPYNEQFF.

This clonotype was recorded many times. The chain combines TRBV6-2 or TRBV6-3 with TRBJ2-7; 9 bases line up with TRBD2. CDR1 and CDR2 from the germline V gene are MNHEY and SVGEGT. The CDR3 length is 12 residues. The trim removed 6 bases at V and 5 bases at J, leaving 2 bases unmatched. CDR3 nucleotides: TGTGCCAGCAGGACTAGCGGCCACGAGCAGTACTTC. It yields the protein CASRTSGHEQYF.